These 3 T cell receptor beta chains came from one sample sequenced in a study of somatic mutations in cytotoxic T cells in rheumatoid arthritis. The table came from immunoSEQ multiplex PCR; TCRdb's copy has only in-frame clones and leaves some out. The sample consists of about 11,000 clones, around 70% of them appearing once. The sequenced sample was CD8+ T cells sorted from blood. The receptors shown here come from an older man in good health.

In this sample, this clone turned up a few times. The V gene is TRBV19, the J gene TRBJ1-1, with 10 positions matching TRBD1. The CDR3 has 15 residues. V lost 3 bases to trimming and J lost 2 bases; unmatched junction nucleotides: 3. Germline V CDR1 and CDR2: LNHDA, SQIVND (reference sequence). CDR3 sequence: CASSIWTGGNTEAFF. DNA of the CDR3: TGTGCCAGTAGTATCTGGACAGGGGGTAACACTGAAGCTTTCTTT.

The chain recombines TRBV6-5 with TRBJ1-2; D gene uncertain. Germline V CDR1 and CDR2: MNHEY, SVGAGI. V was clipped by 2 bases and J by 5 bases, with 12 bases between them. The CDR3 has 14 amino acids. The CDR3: CASSYAPVGYGYTF. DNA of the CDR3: TGTGCCAGCAGTTACGCCCCCGTGGGATATGGCTACACCTTC.

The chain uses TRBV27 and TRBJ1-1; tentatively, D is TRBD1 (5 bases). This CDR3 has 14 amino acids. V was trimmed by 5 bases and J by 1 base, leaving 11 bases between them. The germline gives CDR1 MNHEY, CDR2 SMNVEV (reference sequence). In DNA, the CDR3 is TGTGCCAGCAGTCCATCAGGGCCGAACACTGAAGCTTTCTTT. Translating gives CASSPSGPNTEAFF.